This T cell receptor (beta chain) was sequenced for a study of blood T cell repertoires in COVID-19. Sequenced by immunoSEQ multiplex PCR; TCRdb stores in-frame clones only, minus some. The sample lists about 390,000 clones, about 86% occurring once. The CDR3 runs 16 residues. Germline loops: CDR1 MNHEY, CDR2 SMNVEV (reference sequence). V was shortened by 3 bases and J by 5 bases, with 19 bases between the two germline ends. Material: PBMCs or T cells enriched from blood (not recorded which). V gene TRBV27 combines with J gene TRBJ1-2, with a weak D call TRBD1 (5 bases). The clonotype comes from a woman aged 50 to 65 who had recovered from COVID-19. CDR3 sequence (DNA): TGTGCCAGCAGTTTCCTCCCGGCGGAGGGGTATTATGGCTACACCTTC. This translates into CASSFLPAEGYYGYTF.